Listed below are T cell receptor beta chains from one sample, sequenced in a study of T cells in Graves' hyperthyroidism and ophthalmopathy. TCRdb processed the multiplex PCR reads anew with MiXCR; each CDR3 protein has one entry. The table records fewer than 450,000 distinct CDR3 sequences, over 13% of them present only once. Input material: blood. The receptor set was obtained from a man aged 50-59 years with Graves' ophthalmopathy. Each CDR3 is given with its conserved first and last residue. A D gene is named only where the DNA matches it firmly. The size field is filled for only some rows; it gives once, few, many or a size class.

TRBV15	few	TRBJ2-1	TRBD2	TGTGCCACCAGCAGAGGGGGGGCGGGAGGGCAGAATGAGCAGTTCTTC	CATSRGGAGGQNEQFF
TRBV7-2	.	TRBJ2-5	TRBD1	TGTGCCAGCAGCTTAGGGCAGGGGGTTGTAGTTTGGGTGACCCAGTACTTC	CASSLGQGVVVWVTQYF
TRBV7-8	.	TRBJ1-5	.	TGTGCCAACAGCTCAAGAGGCGGGGCGTCCAATCAGCCCCAGCATTTT	CANSSRGGASNQPQHF
TRBV3-1	many	TRBJ2-1	.	TGTGCCAGCAGCCAAGATCTGGCTGAGCAGTTCTTC	CASSQDLAEQFF
TRBV12-3/TRBV12-4	many	TRBJ2-3	TRBD2	TGTGCCAGCAGCCGCCCGGGCGGGAGCCAGACAGATACGCAGTATTTT	CASSRPGGSQTDTQYF
TRBV20-1	many	TRBJ2-5	.	TGCAGTGCTAGCGGCAAGCAAGAGACCCAGTACTTC	CSASGKQETQYF
TRBV3-1	.	TRBJ2-1	.	TGTGCCAGCAGCCGGGCGGGATACAATGAGCAGTTCTTC	CASSRAGYNEQFF
TRBV5-4	.	TRBJ1-1	TRBD1	TGTGCCAGCAGCGACCGGGACAGGGGGGCGGACACTGAAGCTTTCTTT	CASSDRDRGADTEAFF
TRBV12-3/TRBV12-4	.	TRBJ1-5	TRBD1	TGTGCCAGCAGTATAGACAGGGGCTTAGGGAAGCCCCAGCATTTT	CASSIDRGLGKPQHF
TRBV7-9	few	TRBJ2-1	TRBD2	TGTGCCAGCAGCATCCCGCCGGGACTAGCGGGAGCCGAAGAGCAGTTCTTC	CASSIPPGLAGAEEQFF
TRBV2	many	TRBJ2-7	.	TGTGCCAGCAGACGACCCCTGGGCATCTCCTACGAGCAGTACTTC	CASRRPLGISYEQYF
TRBV12-3/TRBV12-4	.	TRBJ2-7	.	TGTGCCAGCGGAAAAACGGGAGCTTCCTACGAGCAGTACTTC	CASGKTGASYEQYF
TRBV2	many	TRBJ2-1	TRBD2	TGTGCCAGCAAACCGGGACTAGCGACCCATGAGCAGTTCTTC	CASKPGLATHEQFF
TRBV12-3/TRBV12-4	many	TRBJ1-1	.	TGTGCCAGCAGTTTAGCGCAGGGCCCGAACACTGAAGCTTTCTTT	CASSLAQGPNTEAFF
TRBV19	.	TRBJ1-1	.	TGTGCCAGTGGGCGACAGGTGATGAACACTGAAGCTTTCTTT	CASGRQVMNTEAFF
TRBV9	.	TRBJ1-6	.	TGTGCCAGCAGCGTGAGTGGGAATTCACCCCTCCACTTT	CASSVSGNSPLHF
TRBV6-1	many	TRBJ2-2	.	TGTGCCAGCTCCCAAGGGAGTTCCGGGGAGCTGTTTTTT	CASSQGSSGELFF
TRBV10-2	few	TRBJ1-3	.	TGCGCCAGCAGTGATCATGGGCACCTGGCGAACACCATATATTTT	CASSDHGHLANTIYF
TRBV4-1	few	TRBJ2-5	TRBD2	TGCGCCAGCAGCCAAGAATCTAGCGGGAGTGAGACCCAGTACTTC	CASSQESSGSETQYF
TRBV30	.	TRBJ2-3	.	TGTGCCTGGGGAGGGGGGAGGGCCCCGCAGTATTTT	CAWGGGRAPQYF
TRBV20-1	many	TRBJ2-1	TRBD1	TGCAGTGCTAGTGGGGCCGGGACAGGGGGCTCCTACAATGAGCAGTTCTTC	CSASGAGTGGSYNEQFF
TRBV11-2	many	TRBJ2-5	.	TGTGCCAGCAGCCGAGGGGGTTCTTGGGAGACCCAGTACTTC	CASSRGGSWETQYF
TRBV4-1	few	TRBJ2-6	.	TGCGCCAGCAGCCCGGGTGGGGGAACTGGGGCCAACGTCCTGACTTTC	CASSPGGGTGANVLTF
TRBV7-2	many	TRBJ2-3	TRBD2	TGTGCCAGCAGCTTAGTTTCGGGTGGACTAGACTCGAGTACGCAGTATTTT	CASSLVSGGLDSSTQYF
TRBV3-1	many	TRBJ2-2	.	TGTGCCAGCAGCCTCGCGAACACCGGGGAGCTGTTTTTT	CASSLANTGELFF
TRBV28	few	TRBJ2-2	.	TGTGCCAGCATTGAGGGGAGGACCGGGGAGCTGTTTTTT	CASIEGRTGELFF
TRBV29-1	.	TRBJ1-1	TRBD1	TGCAGCGTTCCGGGACAGGGTAAGATGAACACTGAAGCTTTCTTT	CSVPGQGKMNTEAFF
TRBV7-9	few	TRBJ1-6	.	TGTGCCAGCAGCTTAGTTGGGGATCGGGGTTCACCCCTCCACTTT	CASSLVGDRGSPLHF
TRBV29-1	many	TRBJ2-7	.	TGCAGCGGCAGCCTGGACGGTGGCCACGAGCAGTACTTC	CSGSLDGGHEQYF
TRBV6-5	.	TRBJ2-3	TRBD2	TGTGCCAGCAGTTACGGGGGACTAGCGGGAACAGATACGCAGTATTTT	CASSYGGLAGTDTQYF
TRBV12-3/TRBV12-4	many	TRBJ1-2	.	TGTGCCAGCACCCCTGGGACTGACAACTATGGCTACACCTTC	CASTPGTDNYGYTF
TRBV7-9	.	TRBJ2-7	.	TGTGCCAGCAGCCAGACACTAAGACAGGACAAAGAGCAGTACTTC	CASSQTLRQDKEQYF
TRBV29-1	few	TRBJ1-1	.	TGCAGCGTTGAAAGGACCACTGAAGCTTTCTTT	CSVERTTEAFF
TRBV27	many	TRBJ2-5	.	TGTGCCAGCAGCCCAAATACAGGGAGGACAGAGACCCAGTACTTC	CASSPNTGRTETQYF
TRBV30	.	TRBJ1-5	.	TGTGCCTGGAGTCCCCCCGGGAAGGGGAGCAATCAGCCCCAGCATTTT	CAWSPPGKGSNQPQHF
TRBV2	many	TRBJ2-7	.	TGTGCCAGCAGTGTCACGGGTCCCTACGAGCAGTACTTC	CASSVTGPYEQYF
TRBV28	many	TRBJ2-5	TRBD2	TGTGCCAGCAGTGCTAGCGGGCAGACCCAGTACTTC	CASSASGQTQYF
TRBV12-3/TRBV12-4	.	TRBJ1-6	.	TGTGCCAGCAGTATACAAAGATATAATTCACCCCTCCACTTT	CASSIQRYNSPLHF
TRBV20-1	few	TRBJ1-2	.	TGCAGTGCTAGAGGAGGGGGAAATCTCGGGGGCTACACCTTC	CSARGGGNLGGYTF
TRBV12-3/TRBV12-4	.	TRBJ2-3	TRBD2	TGTGCCAGCAGACTAGCGGGGAACACAGATGCGCAGTATTTT	CASRLAGNTDAQYF
TRBV20-1	many	TRBJ2-3	TRBD2	TGCAGTGCTAGAGGGCCGACGGGAGGGCCCGGGGCAGATACGCAGTATTTT	CSARGPTGGPGADTQYF
TRBV11-3	many	TRBJ2-1	.	TGTGCCAGCAGCTTTGGCGGTCCCCGGGGCGATGAGCAGTTCTTC	CASSFGGPRGDEQFF
TRBV7-8	many	TRBJ2-1	TRBD1	TGTGCCAGCAGCAGAATCCGGGACAGGGATTACAATGAGCAGTTCTTC	CASSRIRDRDYNEQFF
TRBV7-9	few	TRBJ2-3	TRBD2	TGTGCCAGCAGCTTAGGGGAGGGAGCTAGCGGAGCTACTAGCACAGATACGCAGTATTTT	CASSLGEGASGATSTDTQYF
TRBV30	many	TRBJ2-4	TRBD2	TGTGCCTGGGAGCGGGAGGGCCTCGGCATTCAGTACTTC	CAWEREGLGIQYF
TRBV29-1	many	TRBJ2-5	TRBD1	TGCAGCGTTGTGGACAGGGGGGAGACCCAGTACTTC	CSVVDRGETQYF
TRBV10-2	many	TRBJ1-1	.	TGCGCCAGCAGTCCCCAGGGAGGAGACACTGAAGCTTTCTTT	CASSPQGGDTEAFF
TRBV18	many	TRBJ2-7	.	TGTGCCAGCTCACGGACCGGGGGAAGCTCCTACGAGCAGTACTTC	CASSRTGGSSYEQYF
TRBV2	many	TRBJ2-6	.	TGTGCCAGCAGTTATAACAGGCCTGGGGCCAACGTCCTGACTTTC	CASSYNRPGANVLTF
TRBV18	.	TRBJ2-2	.	TGTGCCAGCTCACCACGGAACGGGAGAGGCGGGGAGCTGTTTTTT	CASSPRNGRGGELFF
TRBV19	few	TRBJ2-7	.	TGTGCCAGTAGTATGCGGCAGGGTAACTACGAGCAGTACTTC	CASSMRQGNYEQYF
TRBV12-3/TRBV12-4	few	TRBJ2-5	TRBD2	TGTGCCAGCAGACCCGGGGGGGGCCAAGAGACCCAGTACTTC	CASRPGGGQETQYF
TRBV5-1	.	TRBJ1-5	TRBD1	TGCGCCAGCAGCTGGACAGGGAATAGCAATCAGCCCCAGCATTTT	CASSWTGNSNQPQHF
TRBV29-1	.	TRBJ2-1	TRBD2	TGCAGCGTTGTCAGACTAGCGGGAACCTACAATGAGCAGTTCTTC	CSVVRLAGTYNEQFF
TRBV2	many	TRBJ2-5	.	TGTGCCAGCAGTGTCGCGGGTCAAGAGACCCAGTACTTC	CASSVAGQETQYF
TRBV3-1	.	TRBJ2-1	TRBD2	TGTGCCAGCAGCCAAGCGGACCTAGCGGGTTACAATGAGCAGTTCTTC	CASSQADLAGYNEQFF
TRBV9	many	TRBJ2-7	.	TGTGCCAGCAGCGTGGTGCTAGGTGGCGAGCAGTACTTC	CASSVVLGGEQYF
TRBV20-1	many	TRBJ1-5	.	TGCAGTGCTAGAGATGCGAAGGGTGTTAATCAGCCCCAGCATTTT	CSARDAKGVNQPQHF
TRBV3-1	many	TRBJ2-1	TRBD2	TGTGCCAGCAGCCAAGATCTAGCGGGAGTGGGTAATGAGCAGTTCTTC	CASSQDLAGVGNEQFF